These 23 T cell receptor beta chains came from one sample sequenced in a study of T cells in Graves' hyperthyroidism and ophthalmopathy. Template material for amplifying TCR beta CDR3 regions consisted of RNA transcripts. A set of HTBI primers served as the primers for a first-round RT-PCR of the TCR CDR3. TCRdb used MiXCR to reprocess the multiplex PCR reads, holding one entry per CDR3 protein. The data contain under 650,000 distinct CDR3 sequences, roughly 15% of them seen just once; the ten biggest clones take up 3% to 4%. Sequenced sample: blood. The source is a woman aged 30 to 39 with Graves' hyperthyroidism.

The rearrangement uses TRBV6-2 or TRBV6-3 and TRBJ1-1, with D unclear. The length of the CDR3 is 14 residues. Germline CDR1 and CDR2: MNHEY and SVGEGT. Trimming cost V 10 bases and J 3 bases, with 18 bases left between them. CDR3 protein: CATPFHTRDTEAFF. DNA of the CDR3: TGTGCCACCCCCTTTCATACAAGAGACACTGAAGCTTTCTTT.

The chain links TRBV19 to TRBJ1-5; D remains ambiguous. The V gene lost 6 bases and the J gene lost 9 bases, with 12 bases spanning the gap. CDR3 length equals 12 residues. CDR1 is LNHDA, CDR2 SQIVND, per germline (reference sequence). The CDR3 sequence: CASSPLAGPQHF. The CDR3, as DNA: TGTGCCAGTAGCCCCCTTGCGGGGCCCCAGCATTTT.

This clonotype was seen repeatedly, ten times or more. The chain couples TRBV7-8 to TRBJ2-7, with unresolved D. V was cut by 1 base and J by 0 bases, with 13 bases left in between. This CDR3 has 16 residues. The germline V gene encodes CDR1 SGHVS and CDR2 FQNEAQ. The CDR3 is CASSLGYSLSSYEQYF. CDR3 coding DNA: TGTGCCAGCAGCTTAGGGTACTCCCTGAGCTCCTACGAGCAGTACTTC.

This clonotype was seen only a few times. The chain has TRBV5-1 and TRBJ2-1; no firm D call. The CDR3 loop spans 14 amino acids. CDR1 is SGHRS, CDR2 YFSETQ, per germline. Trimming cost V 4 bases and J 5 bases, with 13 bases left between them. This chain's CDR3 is CASSPAGIDNEQFF. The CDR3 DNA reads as TGCGCCAGCAGCCCAGCAGGCATCGACAATGAGCAGTTCTTC.

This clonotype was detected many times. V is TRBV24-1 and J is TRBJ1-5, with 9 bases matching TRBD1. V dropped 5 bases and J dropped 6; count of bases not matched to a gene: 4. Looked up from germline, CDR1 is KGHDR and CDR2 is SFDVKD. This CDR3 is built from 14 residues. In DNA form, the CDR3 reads TGTGCCACCAGTGGACAGGGGGGAATTCAGCCCCAGCATTTT. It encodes CATSGQGGIQPQHF.

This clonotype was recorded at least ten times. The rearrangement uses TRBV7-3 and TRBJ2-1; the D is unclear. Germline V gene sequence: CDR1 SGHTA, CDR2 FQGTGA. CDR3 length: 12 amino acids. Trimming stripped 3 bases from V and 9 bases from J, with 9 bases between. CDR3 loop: CASSFGNSEQFF. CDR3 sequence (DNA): TGTGCCAGCAGCTTTGGAAACAGTGAGCAGTTCTTC.

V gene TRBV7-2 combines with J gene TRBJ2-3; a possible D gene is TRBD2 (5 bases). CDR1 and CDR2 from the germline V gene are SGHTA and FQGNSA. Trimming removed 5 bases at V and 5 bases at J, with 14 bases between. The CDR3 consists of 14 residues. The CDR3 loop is CASSSGLNGDTQYF. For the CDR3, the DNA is TGTGCCAGCAGCAGTGGACTCAACGGAGATACGCAGTATTTT.

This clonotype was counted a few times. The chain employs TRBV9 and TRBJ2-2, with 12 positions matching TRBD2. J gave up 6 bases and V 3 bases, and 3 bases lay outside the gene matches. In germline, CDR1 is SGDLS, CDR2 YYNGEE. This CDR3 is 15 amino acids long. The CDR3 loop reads CASSGTSGTSGELFF. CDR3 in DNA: TGTGCCAGCAGCGGGACTAGCGGGACGTCCGGGGAGCTGTTTTTT.

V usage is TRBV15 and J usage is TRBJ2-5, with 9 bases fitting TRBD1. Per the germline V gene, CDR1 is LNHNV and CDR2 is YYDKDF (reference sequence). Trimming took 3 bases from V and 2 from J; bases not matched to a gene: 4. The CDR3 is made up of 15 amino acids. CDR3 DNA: TGTGCCACCAGCAGGGGGACAGGGCTTCAAGAGACCCAGTACTTC. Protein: CATSRGTGLQETQYF.

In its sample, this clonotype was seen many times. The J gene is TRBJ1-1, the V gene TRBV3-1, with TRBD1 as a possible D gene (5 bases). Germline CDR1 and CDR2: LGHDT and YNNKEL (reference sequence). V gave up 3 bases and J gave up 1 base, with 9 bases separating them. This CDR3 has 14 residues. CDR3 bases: TGTGCCAGCAGCCATTCTGACAGGAACACTGAAGCTTTCTTT. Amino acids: CASSHSDRNTEAFF.

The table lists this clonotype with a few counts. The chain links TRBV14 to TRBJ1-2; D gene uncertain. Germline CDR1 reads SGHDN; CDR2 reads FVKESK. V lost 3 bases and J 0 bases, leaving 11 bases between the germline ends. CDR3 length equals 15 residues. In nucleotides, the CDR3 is TGTGCCAGCAGCCATCGTGGGCCTACTAACTATGGCTACACCTTC. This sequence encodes CASSHRGPTNYGYTF. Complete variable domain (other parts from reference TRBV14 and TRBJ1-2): EAGVTQFPSHSVIEKGQTVTLRCDPISGHDNLYWYRRVMGKEIKFLLHFVKESKQDESGMPNNRFLAERTGGTYSTLKVQPAELEDSGVYFCASSHRGPTNYGYTFGSGTRLTVV.

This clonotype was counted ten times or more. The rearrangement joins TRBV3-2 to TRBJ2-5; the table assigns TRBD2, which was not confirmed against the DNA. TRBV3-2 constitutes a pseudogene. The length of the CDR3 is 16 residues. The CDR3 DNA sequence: TGTGCCAGCAGCCAATTATCGAGGTTAGCGGAAGAGACCCAGTACTTC. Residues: CASSQLSRLAEETQYF.

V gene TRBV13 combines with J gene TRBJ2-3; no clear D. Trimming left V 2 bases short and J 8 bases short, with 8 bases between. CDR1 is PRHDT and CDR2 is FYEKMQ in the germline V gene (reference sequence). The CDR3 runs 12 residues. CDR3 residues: CASSLRESTQYF. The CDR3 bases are TGTGCCAGCAGCTTAAGAGAAAGTACGCAGTATTTT. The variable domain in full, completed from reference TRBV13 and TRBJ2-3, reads AAGVIQSPRHLIKEKRETATLKCYPIPRHDTVYWYQQGPGQDPQFLISFYEKMQSDKGSIPDRFSAQQFSDYHSELNMSSLELGDSALYFCASSLRESTQYFGPGTRLTVL.

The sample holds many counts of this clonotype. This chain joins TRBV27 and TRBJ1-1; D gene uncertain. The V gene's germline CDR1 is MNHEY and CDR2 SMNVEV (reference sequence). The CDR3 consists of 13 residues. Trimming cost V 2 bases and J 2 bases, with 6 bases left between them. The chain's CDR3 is CASSLKPNTEAFF. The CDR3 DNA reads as TGTGCCAGCAGTTTAAAACCTAACACTGAAGCTTTCTTT.

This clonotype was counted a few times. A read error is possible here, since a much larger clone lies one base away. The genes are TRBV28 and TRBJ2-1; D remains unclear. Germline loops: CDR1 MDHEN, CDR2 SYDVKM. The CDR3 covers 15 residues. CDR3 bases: TGTGCCAGCAAATCCAACCTGAGATTCTACAATGAGCAGTCCTTC. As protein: CASKSNLRFYNEQSF.

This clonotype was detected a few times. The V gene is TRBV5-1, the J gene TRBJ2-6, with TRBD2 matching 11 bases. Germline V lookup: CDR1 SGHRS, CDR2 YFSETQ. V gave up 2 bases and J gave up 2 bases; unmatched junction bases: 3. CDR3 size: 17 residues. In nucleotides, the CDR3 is TGCGCCAGCAGCTTCGAACTAGCGGGAGCTGGGGCCAACGTCCTGACTTTC. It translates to CASSFELAGAGANVLTF.

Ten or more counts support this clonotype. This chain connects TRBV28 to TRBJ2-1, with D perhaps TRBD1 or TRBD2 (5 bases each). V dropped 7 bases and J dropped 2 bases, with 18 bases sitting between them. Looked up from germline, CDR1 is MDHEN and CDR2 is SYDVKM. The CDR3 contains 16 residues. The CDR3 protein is CASNPPGDLAYNEQFF. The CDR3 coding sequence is TGTGCCAGCAACCCCCCCGGGGACCTCGCCTACAATGAGCAGTTCTTC.

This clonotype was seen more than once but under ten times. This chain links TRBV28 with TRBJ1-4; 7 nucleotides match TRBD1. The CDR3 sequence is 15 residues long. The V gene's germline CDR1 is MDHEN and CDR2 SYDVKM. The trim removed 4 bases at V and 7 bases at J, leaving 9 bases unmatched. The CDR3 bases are TGTGCCAGCAGTTCGCGGGGAGGGGGCGGTGAAAAACTGTTTTTT. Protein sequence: CASSSRGGGGEKLFF.

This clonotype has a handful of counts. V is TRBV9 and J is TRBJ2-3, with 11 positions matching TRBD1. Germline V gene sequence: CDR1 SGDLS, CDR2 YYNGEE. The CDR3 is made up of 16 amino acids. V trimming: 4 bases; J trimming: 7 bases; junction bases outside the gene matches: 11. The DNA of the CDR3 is TGTGCCAGCAGCACCCCCGGGACAGGGGGTGCTTATACGCAGTATTTT. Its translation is CASSTPGTGGAYTQYF.

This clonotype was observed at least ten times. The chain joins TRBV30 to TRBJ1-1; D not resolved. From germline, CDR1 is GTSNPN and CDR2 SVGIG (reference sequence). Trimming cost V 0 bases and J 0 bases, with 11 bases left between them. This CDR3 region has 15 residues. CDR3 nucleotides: TGTGCCTGGAGTGTACCCGGCCCGATGAACACTGAAGCTTTCTTT. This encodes CAWSVPGPMNTEAFF.

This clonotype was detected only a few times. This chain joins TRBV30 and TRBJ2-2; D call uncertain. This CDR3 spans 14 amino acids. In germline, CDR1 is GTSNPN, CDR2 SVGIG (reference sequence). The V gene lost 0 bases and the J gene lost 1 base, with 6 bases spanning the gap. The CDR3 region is CAWSVSENTGELFF. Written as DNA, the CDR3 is TGTGCCTGGAGTGTTTCAGAGAACACCGGGGAGCTGTTTTTT.

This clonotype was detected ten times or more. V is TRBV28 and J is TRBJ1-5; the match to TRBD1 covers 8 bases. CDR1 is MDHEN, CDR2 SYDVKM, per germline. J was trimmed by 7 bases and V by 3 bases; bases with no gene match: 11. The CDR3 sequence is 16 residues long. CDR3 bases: TGTGCCAGCAGTTTTTTCCCGGACAGGGAGGAACAGCCCCAGCATTTT. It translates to CASSFFPDREEQPQHF.

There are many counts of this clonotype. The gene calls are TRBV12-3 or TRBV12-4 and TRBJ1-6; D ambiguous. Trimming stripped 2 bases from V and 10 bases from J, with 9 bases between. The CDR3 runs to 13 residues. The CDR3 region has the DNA TGTGCCAGCAGTTTACGGATCGGCTCACCCCTCCACTTT. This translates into CASSLRIGSPLHF.